This TCR beta chain appears in the sequencing data of a study of T cell changes during pregnancy in multiple sclerosis. Repertoires were generated with immunoSEQ multiplex PCR, while TCRdb's copy carries only in-frame clones and drops some. The sample consists of 40,000 to 50,000 clones, around 92% of them appearing once. The CDR3 spans 13 residues. V was pared by 7 bases and J by 2 bases, with 14 bases between. Germline V CDR1 and CDR2: SQVTM, ANQGSEA. The chain carries TRBV29-1 and TRBJ1-2; D may be TRBD1 (5 bases). This material consisted of CD8+ T cells from peripheral blood mononuclear cells, taken in the first trimester of pregnancy. This receptor was taken from a female donor with multiple sclerosis, enrolled in a pregnancy study. The CDR3 coding sequence is TGCAGCGCTCACGCCGCAGGGAACTATGGCTACACCTTC. Translation: CSAHAAGNYGYTF. The full variable domain, its missing parts supplied by reference TRBV29-1 and TRBJ1-2, is SAVISQKPSRDICQRGTSLTIQCQVDSQVTMMFWYRQQPGQSLTLIATANQGSEATYESGFVIDKFPISRPNLTFSTLTVSNMSPEDSSIYLCSAHAAGNYGYTFGSGTRLTVV.